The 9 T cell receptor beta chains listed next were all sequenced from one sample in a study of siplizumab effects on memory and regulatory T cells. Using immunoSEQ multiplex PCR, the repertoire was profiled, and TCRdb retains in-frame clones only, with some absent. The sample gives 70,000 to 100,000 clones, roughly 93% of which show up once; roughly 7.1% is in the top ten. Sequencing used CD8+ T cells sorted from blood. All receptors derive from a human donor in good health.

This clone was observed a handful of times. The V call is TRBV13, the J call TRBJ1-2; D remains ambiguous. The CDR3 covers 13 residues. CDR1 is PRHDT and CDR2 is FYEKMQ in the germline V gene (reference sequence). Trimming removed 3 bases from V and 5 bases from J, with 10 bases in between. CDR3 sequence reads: CASSLAEHYGYTF. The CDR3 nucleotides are TGTGCCAGCAGCTTGGCAGAACATTATGGCTACACCTTC.

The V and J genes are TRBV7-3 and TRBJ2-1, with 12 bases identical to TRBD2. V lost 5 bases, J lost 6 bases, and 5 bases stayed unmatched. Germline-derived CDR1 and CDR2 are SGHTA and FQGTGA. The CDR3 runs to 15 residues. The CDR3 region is CASSLGLAGLNEQFF. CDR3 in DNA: TGTGCCAGCAGCCTGGGACTAGCGGGTCTCAATGAGCAGTTCTTC.

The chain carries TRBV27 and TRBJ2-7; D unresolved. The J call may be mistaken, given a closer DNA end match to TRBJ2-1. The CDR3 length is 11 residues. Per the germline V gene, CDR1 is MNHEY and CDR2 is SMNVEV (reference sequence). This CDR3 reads CASSLYNEQFF. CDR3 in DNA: TGTGCCAGCAGTCTCTACAATGAGCAGTTCTTC.

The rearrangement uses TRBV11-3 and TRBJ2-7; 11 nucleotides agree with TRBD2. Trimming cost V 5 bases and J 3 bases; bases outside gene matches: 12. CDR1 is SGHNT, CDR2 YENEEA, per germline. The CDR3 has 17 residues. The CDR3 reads CASSPRAGTSGNYEQYF. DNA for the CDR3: TGTGCCAGCAGCCCGCGGGCCGGGACTAGCGGCAACTACGAGCAGTACTTC.

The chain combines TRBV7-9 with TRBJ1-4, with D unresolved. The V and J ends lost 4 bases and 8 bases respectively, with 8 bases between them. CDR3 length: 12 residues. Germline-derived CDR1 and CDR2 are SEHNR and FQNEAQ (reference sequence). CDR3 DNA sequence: TGTGCCAGCAGCTCCGATTGGGAAAAACTGTTTTTT. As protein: CASSSDWEKLFF.

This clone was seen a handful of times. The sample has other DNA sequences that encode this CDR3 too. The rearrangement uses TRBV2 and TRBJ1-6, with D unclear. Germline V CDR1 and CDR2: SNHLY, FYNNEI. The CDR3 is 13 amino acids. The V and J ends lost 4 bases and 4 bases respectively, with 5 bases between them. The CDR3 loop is CASSVGYNSPLHF. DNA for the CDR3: TGTGCCAGCAGTGTGGGTTATAATTCACCCCTCCACTTT. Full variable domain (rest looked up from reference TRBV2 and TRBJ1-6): EPEVTQTPSHQVTQMGQEVILRCVPISNHLYFYWYRQILGQKVEFLVSFYNNEISEKSEIFDDQFSVERPDGSNFTLKIRSTKLEDSAMYFCASSVGYNSPLHFGNGTRLTVT.

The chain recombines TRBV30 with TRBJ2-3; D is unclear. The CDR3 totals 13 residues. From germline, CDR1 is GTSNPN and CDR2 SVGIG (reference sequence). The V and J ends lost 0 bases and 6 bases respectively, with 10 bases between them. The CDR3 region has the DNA TGTGCCTGGAGTGTGTGGGGATCGGATACGCAGTATTTT. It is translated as CAWSVWGSDTQYF.

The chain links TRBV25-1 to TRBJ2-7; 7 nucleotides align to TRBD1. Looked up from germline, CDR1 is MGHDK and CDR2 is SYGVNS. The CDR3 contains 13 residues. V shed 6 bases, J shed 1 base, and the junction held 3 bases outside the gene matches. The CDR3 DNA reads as TGTGCCAGCAGCCCGGGACAGTCCTACGAGCAGTACTTC. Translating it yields CASSPGQSYEQYF.

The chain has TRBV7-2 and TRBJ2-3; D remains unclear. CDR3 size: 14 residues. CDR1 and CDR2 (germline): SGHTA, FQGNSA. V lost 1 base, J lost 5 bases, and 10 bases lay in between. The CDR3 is CASSLGLDLDTQYF. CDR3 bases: TGTGCCAGCAGCTTAGGGCTGGATTTAGATACGCAGTATTTT.